This T cell receptor (beta chain) was retrieved from a study of cytomegalovirus exposure and HLA in healthy donors. In the PCR, 60 Vbeta and 13 Jbeta primers were used. Some clones are missing from TCRdb's copy, which holds only in-frame ones; the method was immunoSEQ multiplex PCR. Of 150,000 to 200,000 clones listed, 70% to 90% are singletons. Germline lookup yields CDR1 SGHDN and CDR2 FVKESK. The CDR3 is made up of 18 amino acids. V lost 2 bases and J lost 4; bases outside the gene matches: 11. Study-wide results and caveats: Reports indicate that TCR beta sequences accurately predicted the HLA-A and HLA-B alleles of most subjects.

In regard to this clone: Its antigen remains unknown.

The V call is TRBV14, the J call TRBJ1-2; 12 bases fit TRBD1. The specimen sequenced was PBMCs. This TCR was recovered from a girl aged 5-17 years in good health and CMV-seropositive. The CDR3 protein is CASSQFPGQGARIYGYTF. The CDR3 DNA sequence: TGTGCCAGCAGCCAATTTCCGGGACAGGGGGCGCGTATCTATGGCTACACCTTC.